The subject of this entry is one TCR beta chain. Its antigen is unknown. Sequence at one end of the junction differs from germline and may be a read error. The CDR3 loop spans 14 amino acids. The data originate from a study of CD4+ T cells in melanoma. General study results and limits: Reportedly, melanoma neoantigen-specific CD4+ T cells showed varied differentiation states.

The assay was immunoSEQ multiplex PCR, and TCRdb's table has in-frame clones only and misses some. The sample holds 14,000 to 15,000 clones; 63% are singletons and the top ten take 15% to 19%. The TCR sequence derives from a human donor with melanoma. This chain uses TRBV5-3 with TRBJ1-2; no firm D call. TRBV5-3 is classed as an ORF, of uncertain function. Sample: cells from a culture (not recorded whether cultured in vitro). The CDR3 DNA reads as TGTGCCAGCAGCTTTGATCCGGTTTCGAGCGGCTACACCTTC. The encoded protein is CASSFDPVSSGYTF.